This T cell receptor (beta chain) was observed in a study of T-cell reconstitution after alpha-beta-depleted transplantation in children. In germline, CDR1 is MNHEY, CDR2 SVGEGT. This CDR3 is 13 amino acids long. Trimming removed 2 bases from V and 9 bases from J, with 11 bases in between. Construction of the TCRbeta library involved unique molecular identifiers. A single record per CDR3 protein comes from TCRdb applying MiXCR to the PCR reads. The table shows around 96,000 distinct CDR3 sequences, with 12% occurring only once. This clonotype was observed a few times. The sequencing used PBMCs from the stem cell graft donor, collected from the stem cell graft. This sequence joins TRBV6-2 or TRBV6-3 and TRBJ2-1; D gene unclear. This receptor was obtained from a human donor who donated a stem cell graft to a child with inherited bone marrow failure. The CDR3 loop reads CASSYPIAGEQFF. CDR3 sequence (DNA): TGTGCCAGCAGTTACCCTATAGCCGGTGAGCAGTTCTTC.